The table lists the clone carrying this TCR beta chain with a few counts. Its antigen is still unknown. The data belong to a study of T cells in Graves' hyperthyroidism and ophthalmopathy. V shed 8 bases and J shed 7 bases, with 9 bases lying between them. This CDR3 contains 11 residues. CDR1 is MGHDK, CDR2 SYGVNS, per germline. Study-wide points: Separation of ophthalmopathy from stable hyperthyroidism was achieved by a 13 V-J model.

Template material for amplifying TCR beta CDR3 regions consisted of RNA transcripts. First-round RT-PCR targeting the TCR CDR3 was performed with the HTBI primer set. TCRdb re-analysed the multiplex PCR reads in MiXCR, keeping a single row per CDR3 protein. The table records fewer than 400,000 distinct CDR3 sequences, 16% of them present only once. V and J are TRBV25-1 and TRBJ2-1, with D unresolved. Sequencing was carried out using blood. This clonotype originated in a man younger than 45 with Graves' hyperthyroidism. As DNA, the CDR3 is TGTGCCAGCGGGAATGGGAATGAGCAGTTCTTC. It is translated as CASGNGNEQFF.